The rows below give T cell receptor beta chains drawn from one sample of a study of blood T cell repertoires in COVID-19. Profiled with immunoSEQ multiplex PCR; TCRdb holds only in-frame clones, not every one. The sample yields 150,000 to 200,000 clones, around nine tenths seen once. The sample consisted of PBMCs or T cells enriched from blood (not recorded which). The source is a woman aged 50 to 65 who had recovered from COVID-19. The CDR3 runs from the conserved cysteine through the conserved F or W. A D gene is named only where the DNA matches it firmly. The size field is filled for only some rows; it gives once, few, many or a size class.

CASSLATLGGTRPGYTF,TGTGCCAGCAGCTTAGCCACCCTGGGGGGGACACGTCCCGGCTACACCTTC,TRBJ1-2,.,.,TRBV7-2
CASSQGQSYGYTF,TGTGCCAGCAGCCAAGGACAGAGCTATGGCTACACCTTC,TRBJ1-2,.,.,TRBV5-6
CATRDQYRGAEAFF,TGTGCCACCAGGGACCAGTATCGGGGGGCAGAGGCTTTCTTT,TRBJ1-1,.,.,TRBV24-1
CASSRTGGQPQHF,TGTGCCAGTAGTAGGACAGGGGGCCAGCCCCAGCATTTT,TRBJ1-5,TRBD1,.,TRBV19
CASSQDQLAGGTTQYF,TGCGCCAGCAGCCAAGATCAACTAGCGGGGGGGACTACGCAGTATTTT,TRBJ2-3,TRBD2,.,TRBV4-3
CASSLDSGGAVTGELFF,TGTGCCAGCAGCTTAGACAGCGGGGGGGCCGTCACCGGGGAGCTGTTTTTT,TRBJ2-2,TRBD2,.,TRBV13
CASSYDRESPLHF,TGTGCCAGCAGCTATGACAGGGAATCACCCCTCCACTTT,TRBJ1-6,TRBD1,.,TRBV6-5
CASSVVPGTASGNTIYF,TGTGCCAGCAGCGTAGTCCCCGGGACAGCCTCTGGAAACACCATATATTTT,TRBJ1-3,TRBD1,.,TRBV9
CASSILPVLNGYTF,TGTGCCAGTAGTATTCTTCCAGTCCTTAATGGCTACACCTTC,TRBJ1-2,.,.,TRBV19
CASSLSRQATNYGYTF,TGTGCCAGCAGCTTATCACGACAGGCCACTAACTATGGCTACACCTTC,TRBJ1-2,.,.,TRBV7-2
CASSLQGRARAFF,TGTGCCAGCAGTTTACAAGGGAGGGCGCGAGCTTTCTTT,TRBJ1-1,.,.,TRBV27
CASRGGLNTGELFF,TGTGCCAGCAGGGGAGGGCTGAACACCGGGGAGCTGTTTTTT,TRBJ2-2,TRBD2,.,TRBV2
CATSDLQGQETQYF,TGTGCCACCAGTGATTTGCAGGGACAAGAGACCCAGTACTTC,TRBJ2-5,.,.,TRBV24-1
CASSVDRGGSPLHF,TGCGCCAGCAGCGTAGACAGGGGTGGTTCACCCCTCCACTTT,TRBJ1-6,TRBD1,.,TRBV5-1
CASRQGAGTDTQYF,TGTGCCAGCAGGCAGGGGGCTGGCACAGATACGCAGTATTTT,TRBJ2-3,TRBD1,.,TRBV6-5
CASSLQGTF,TGTGCCAGCAGCTTACAGGGCACCTTC,TRBJ1-2,.,.,TRBV7-9
CASSSGQGARGGYTF,TGTGCCAGCAGCTCCGGACAGGGGGCGCGTGGTGGCTACACCTTC,TRBJ1-2,TRBD1,.,TRBV5-6
CASSKRGGAVNTEAFF,TGTGCCAGTAGTAAGAGGGGCGGGGCGGTGAACACTGAAGCTTTCTTT,TRBJ1-1,.,.,TRBV19
CASSFQGPSYEQYF,TGTGCCAGCAGTTTCCAGGGGCCCTCCTACGAGCAGTACTTC,TRBJ2-7,.,.,TRBV27
CASRGAGGPDTQYF,TGTGCCAGCAGAGGGGCAGGGGGACCAGATACGCAGTATTTT,TRBJ2-3,TRBD1,.,TRBV25-1
CATSGTSGGGDETQYF,TGTGCCACCTCCGGGACTAGCGGGGGGGGAGATGAGACCCAGTACTTC,TRBJ2-5,TRBD2,.,TRBV24-1
CASSSGQGSGSPLHF,TGTGCCAGCAGTTCCGGACAGGGGTCGGGTTCACCCCTCCACTTT,TRBJ1-6,TRBD1,.,TRBV5-4
CASTPTMGQGALAAFF,TGTGCCAGCACTCCGACTATGGGACAGGGGGCTTTGGCAGCTTTCTTT,TRBJ1-1,TRBD1,.,TRBV6-4
CASSLARGNTEAFF,TGTGCCAGCAGCTTAGCGCGTGGGAACACTGAAGCTTTCTTT,TRBJ1-1,.,few,TRBV7-9
CASRPTGTFETQYF,TGTGCCAGCAGGCCAACCGGGACTTTCGAGACCCAGTACTTC,TRBJ2-5,.,.,TRBV6-5
CASSPGLRTGEQYF,TGTGCCAGCAGCCCAGGGCTCCGAACCGGCGAGCAGTACTTC,TRBJ2-7,.,.,TRBV5-6
CASSEIIQGGANQPQHF,TGTGCCAGCAGTGAAATCATACAGGGGGGGGCCAATCAGCCCCAGCATTTT,TRBJ1-5,TRBD1,.,TRBV6-1
CASSEQGNSLYGYTF,TGTGCCAGCAGCGAACAGGGAAATTCCCTCTATGGCTACACCTTC,TRBJ1-2,.,once,TRBV9
CAGHRDRANTIYF,TGTGCCGGGCACCGGGACAGGGCGAACACCATATATTTT,TRBJ1-3,TRBD1,.,TRBV6-5
CASSVDPGGPSNEQFF,TGTGCCAGCAGCGTAGATCCGGGGGGCCCCTCCAATGAGCAGTTCTTC,TRBJ2-1,.,.,TRBV9
CASSQGRGREETQYF,TGTGCCAGCAGCCAAGGACGGGGGAGGGAAGAGACCCAGTACTTC,TRBJ2-5,TRBD2,.,TRBV4-2
CASSAAGGPDGGYGYTF,TGTGCCAGCAGCGCAGCAGGGGGCCCGGATGGGGGCTATGGCTACACCTTC,TRBJ1-2,TRBD1,.,TRBV11-3
CASSSNPRWGAETQYF,TGCGCCAGCAGCTCTAATCCCCGATGGGGCGCAGAGACCCAGTACTTC,TRBJ2-5,.,.,TRBV5-1
CSAVSTGGDEKLFF,TGCAGCGCCGTATCGACAGGGGGGGATGAAAAACTGTTTTTT,TRBJ1-4,TRBD1,.,TRBV29-1
CASSPDRAAFF,TGTGCCAGCAGCCCCGACAGGGCTGCTTTCTTT,TRBJ1-1,TRBD1,.,TRBV7-9
CASSPDRGNYGYTF,TGTGCCAGCAGCCCTGACAGGGGGAACTATGGCTACACCTTC,TRBJ1-2,TRBD1,.,TRBV7-2
CAISDAQGSMRNQPQHF,TGTGCCATCAGTGACGCCCAGGGGTCTATGCGGAATCAGCCCCAGCATTTT,TRBJ1-5,.,.,TRBV10-3
CASSNSGGGTYNEQFF,TGTGCCAGTAGCAATAGCGGGGGGGGTACCTACAATGAGCAGTTCTTC,TRBJ2-1,TRBD2,.,TRBV19
CASSLEGYSNQPQHF,TGCGCCAGCAGCTTGGAGGGGTATAGCAATCAGCCCCAGCATTTT,TRBJ1-5,.,.,TRBV5-1
CASDGGARQPQHF,TGTGCCAGTGACGGCGGCGCGCGGCAGCCCCAGCATTTT,TRBJ1-5,.,.,TRBV19
CASSYYEGSPNYGYTF,TGTGCCAGCAGTTACTATGAGGGCAGTCCTAACTATGGCTACACCTTC,TRBJ1-2,.,.,TRBV6-5
CASMSGQGGHEQYF,TGTGCCAGTATGTCTGGGCAGGGCGGCCACGAGCAGTACTTC,TRBJ2-7,.,.,TRBV19
CSVLTGSPRGYTF,TGCAGCGTTCTTACGGGATCCCCTAGGGGCTACACCTTC,TRBJ1-2,.,few,TRBV29-1
CATSERDSYTGELFF,TGTGCCACCAGTGAACGGGACAGCTACACCGGGGAGCTGTTTTTT,TRBJ2-2,TRBD1,few,TRBV24-1
CASRLHQGSWTEAFF,TGTGCCAGCAGACTCCATCAGGGGAGTTGGACTGAAGCTTTCTTT,TRBJ1-1,.,many,TRBV6-5
CASSLEAGGETQYF,TGCGCCAGCAGCTTAGAGGCAGGGGGTGAGACCCAGTACTTC,TRBJ2-5,TRBD1,.,TRBV5-1
CASSHLLGGSNQPQHF,TGTGCCAGCAGTCACTTATTAGGAGGGAGCAATCAGCCCCAGCATTTT,TRBJ1-5,.,.,TRBV6-2/TRBV6-3
CASSLTFSGRAYNEQFF,TGCGCCAGCAGCTTGACCTTTAGCGGGAGGGCCTACAATGAGCAGTTCTTC,TRBJ2-1,TRBD2,.,TRBV5-1
CSVAPYTEAFF,TGCAGCGTTGCCCCCTACACTGAAGCTTTCTTT,TRBJ1-1,.,.,TRBV29-1
CASSFAADTEAFF,TGTGCCAGCAGTTTTGCGGCAGACACTGAAGCTTTCTTT,TRBJ1-1,.,once,TRBV12-3/TRBV12-4
CASSLGQPLSGANVLTF,TGTGCCAGCAGCTTGGGACAGCCCCTCTCTGGGGCCAACGTCCTGACTTTC,TRBJ2-6,.,.,TRBV5-6
CASIPAPASGGIAQFF,TGTGCCAGCATACCGGCCCCGGCTAGCGGGGGGATTGCGCAGTTCTTC,TRBJ2-1,TRBD2,.,TRBV2
CASSQGYSGANVLTF,TGTGCCAGTAGCCAGGGTTACTCTGGGGCCAACGTCCTGACTTTC,TRBJ2-6,.,.,TRBV19
CASSSLAGGTDTQYF,TGTGCCAGCAGCTCTCTAGCGGGGGGCACAGATACGCAGTATTTT,TRBJ2-3,TRBD2,.,TRBV7-9
CASSATGGADTQYF,TGTGCCAGTAGTGCCACGGGGGGGGCAGATACGCAGTATTTT,TRBJ2-3,TRBD2,.,TRBV19
CASSPNRDSSGNTIYF,TGTGCCAGTAGTCCGAACCGGGACAGCTCTGGAAACACCATATATTTT,TRBJ1-3,TRBD1,.,TRBV19
CASSLSGGTEAFF,TGTGCCAGCAGCTTGTCCGGGGGGACTGAAGCTTTCTTT,TRBJ1-1,.,.,TRBV5-4